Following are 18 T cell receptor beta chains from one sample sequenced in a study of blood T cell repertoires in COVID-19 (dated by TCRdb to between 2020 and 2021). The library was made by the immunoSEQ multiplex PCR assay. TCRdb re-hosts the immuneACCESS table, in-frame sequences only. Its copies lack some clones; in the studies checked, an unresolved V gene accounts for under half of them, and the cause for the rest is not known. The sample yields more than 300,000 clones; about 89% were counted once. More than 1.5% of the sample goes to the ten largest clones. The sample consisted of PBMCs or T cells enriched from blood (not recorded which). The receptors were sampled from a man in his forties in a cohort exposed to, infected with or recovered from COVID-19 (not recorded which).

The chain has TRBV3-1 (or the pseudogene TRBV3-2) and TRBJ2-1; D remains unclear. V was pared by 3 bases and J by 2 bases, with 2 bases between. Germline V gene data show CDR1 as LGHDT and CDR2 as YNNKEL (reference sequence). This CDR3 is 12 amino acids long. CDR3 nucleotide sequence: TGTGCCAGCAGCCATACCTACAATGAGCAGTTCTTC. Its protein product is CASSHTYNEQFF.

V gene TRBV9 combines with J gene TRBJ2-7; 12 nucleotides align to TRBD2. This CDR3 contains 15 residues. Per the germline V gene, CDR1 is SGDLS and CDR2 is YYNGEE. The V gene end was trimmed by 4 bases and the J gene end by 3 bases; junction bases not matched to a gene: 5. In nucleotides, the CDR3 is TGTGCCAGCAGCCCACGGACTAGCGGGATCTACGAGCAGTACTTC. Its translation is CASSPRTSGIYEQYF.

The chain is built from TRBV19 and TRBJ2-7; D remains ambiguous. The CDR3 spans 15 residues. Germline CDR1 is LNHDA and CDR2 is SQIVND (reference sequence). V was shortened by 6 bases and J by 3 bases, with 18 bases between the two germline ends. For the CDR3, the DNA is TGTGCCAGTAGCCCTTTTCTGTCGTCTAGCTACGAGCAGTACTTC. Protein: CASSPFLSSSYEQYF.

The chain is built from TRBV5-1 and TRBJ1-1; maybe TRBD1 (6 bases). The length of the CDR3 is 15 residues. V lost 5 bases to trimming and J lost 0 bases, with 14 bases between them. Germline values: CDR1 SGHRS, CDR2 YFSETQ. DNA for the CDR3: TGCGCCAGCAGGGAAGTCAACAGGGTGAACACTGAAGCTTTCTTT. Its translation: CASREVNRVNTEAFF.

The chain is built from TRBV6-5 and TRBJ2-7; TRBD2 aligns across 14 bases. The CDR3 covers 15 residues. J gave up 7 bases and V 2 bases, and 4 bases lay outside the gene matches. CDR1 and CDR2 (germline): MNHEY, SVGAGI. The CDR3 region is CASSYPGTSGREQYF. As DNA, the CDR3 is TGTGCCAGCAGTTACCCGGGGACTAGCGGGAGAGAGCAGTACTTC.

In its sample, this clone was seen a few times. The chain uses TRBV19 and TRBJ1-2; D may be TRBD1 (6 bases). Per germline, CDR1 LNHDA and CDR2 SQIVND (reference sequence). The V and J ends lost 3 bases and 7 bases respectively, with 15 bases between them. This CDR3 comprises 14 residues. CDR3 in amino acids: CASSMGQRPSGYTF. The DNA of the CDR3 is TGTGCCAGTAGTATGGGACAAAGACCGTCTGGCTACACCTTC.

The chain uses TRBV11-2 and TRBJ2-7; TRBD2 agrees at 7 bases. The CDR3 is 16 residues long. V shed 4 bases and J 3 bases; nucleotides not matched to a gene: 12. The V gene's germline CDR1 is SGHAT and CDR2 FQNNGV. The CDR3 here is CASSSLGGSFYYEQYF. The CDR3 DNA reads TGTGCCAGCAGCTCCCTGGGCGGGAGTTTTTACTACGAGCAGTACTTC. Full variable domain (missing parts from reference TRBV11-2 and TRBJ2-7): EAGVAQSPRYKIIEKRQSVAFWCNPISGHATLYWYQQILGQGPKLLIQFQNNGVVDDSQLPKDRFSAERLKGVDSTLKIQPAKLEDSAVYLCASSSLGGSFYYEQYFGPGTRLTVT.

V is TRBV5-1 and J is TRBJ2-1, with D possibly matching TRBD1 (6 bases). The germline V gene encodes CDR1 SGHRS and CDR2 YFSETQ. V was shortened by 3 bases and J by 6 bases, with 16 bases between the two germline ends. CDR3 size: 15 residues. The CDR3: CASSSLGHVANEQFF. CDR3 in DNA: TGCGCCAGCAGCTCCTTGGGACATGTGGCCAATGAGCAGTTCTTC.

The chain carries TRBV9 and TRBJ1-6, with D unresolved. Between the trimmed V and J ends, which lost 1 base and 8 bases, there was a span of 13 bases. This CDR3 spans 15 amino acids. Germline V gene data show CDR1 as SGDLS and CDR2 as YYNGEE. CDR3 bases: TGTGCCAGCAGCGTAACAAGTGCGGAGGATTCACCCCTCCACTTT. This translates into CASSVTSAEDSPLHF.

Written as DNA, the CDR3 is TGTGCCAGCAGCCAGAATGAGCGGGGCGAGCAGTTCTTC. Its translation is CASSQNERGEQFF. The rearrangement uses TRBV7-9 and TRBJ2-1, with 7 nucleotides matching TRBD2. The CDR3 extends over 13 amino acids. Germline lookup yields CDR1 SEHNR and CDR2 FQNEAQ (reference sequence). V dropped 5 bases and J dropped 10; count of bases not matched to a gene: 8. Using reference TRBV7-9 and TRBJ2-1 for the parts outside the CDR3, the full variable domain is DTGVSQNPRHKITKRGQNVTFRCDPISEHNRLYWYRQTLGQGPEFLTYFQNEAQLEKSRLLSDRFSAERPKGSFSTLEIQRTEQGDSAMYLCASSQNERGEQFFGPGTRLTVL.

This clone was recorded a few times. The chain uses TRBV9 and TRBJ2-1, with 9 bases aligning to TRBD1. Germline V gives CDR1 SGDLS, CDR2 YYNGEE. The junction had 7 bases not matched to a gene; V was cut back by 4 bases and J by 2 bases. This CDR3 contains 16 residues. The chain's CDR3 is CASSPRTGVTYNEQFF. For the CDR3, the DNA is TGTGCCAGCAGCCCTCGGACAGGGGTAACCTACAATGAGCAGTTCTTC.

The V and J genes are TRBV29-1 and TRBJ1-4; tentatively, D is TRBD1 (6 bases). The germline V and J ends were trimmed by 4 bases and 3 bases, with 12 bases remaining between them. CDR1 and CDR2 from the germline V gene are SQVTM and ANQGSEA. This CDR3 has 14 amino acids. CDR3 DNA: TGCAGCGTTGTCCCAGGGGTAGCTAATGAAAAACTGTTTTTT. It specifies CSVVPGVANEKLFF. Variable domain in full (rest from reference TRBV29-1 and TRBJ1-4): SAVISQKPSRDICQRGTSLTIQCQVDSQVTMMFWYRQQPGQSLTLIATANQGSEATYESGFVIDKFPISRPNLTFSTLTVSNMSPEDSSIYLCSVVPGVANEKLFFGSGTQLSVL.

The CDR3 loop is CASSLRGKPQHF. The CDR3 DNA reads as TGTGCCAGCAGTTTAAGGGGTAAGCCCCAGCATTTT. The chain uses TRBV28 and TRBJ1-5; a possible D gene is TRBD1 (5 bases). The ends were cut back, 2 bases at V and 8 bases at J, with 7 bases in the middle. The CDR3 contains 12 residues. Germline V gives CDR1 MDHEN, CDR2 SYDVKM.

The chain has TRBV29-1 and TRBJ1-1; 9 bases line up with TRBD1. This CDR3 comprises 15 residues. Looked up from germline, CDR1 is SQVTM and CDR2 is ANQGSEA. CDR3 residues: CNPTGGQGGDTEAFF. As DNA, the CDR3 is TGCAACCCTACTGGGGGACAGGGAGGGGACACTGAAGCTTTCTTT.

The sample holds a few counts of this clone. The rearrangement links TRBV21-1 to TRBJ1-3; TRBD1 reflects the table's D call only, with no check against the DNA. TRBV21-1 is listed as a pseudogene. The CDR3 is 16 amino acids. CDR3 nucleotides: TGTGCCAGCAGCACTACAGGTAGGAGCTCTGGAAACACCATATATTTT. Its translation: CASSTTGRSSGNTIYF.

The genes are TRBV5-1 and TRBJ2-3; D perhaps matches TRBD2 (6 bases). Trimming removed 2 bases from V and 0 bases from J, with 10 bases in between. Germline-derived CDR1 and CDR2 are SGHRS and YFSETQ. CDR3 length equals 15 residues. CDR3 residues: CASSFPGLSTDTQYF. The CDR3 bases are TGCGCCAGCAGCTTTCCGGGACTTAGCACAGATACGCAGTATTTT. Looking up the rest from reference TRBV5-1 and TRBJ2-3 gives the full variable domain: KAGVTQTPRYLIKTRGQQVTLSCSPISGHRSVSWYQQTPGQGLQFLFEYFSETQRNKGNFPGRFSGRQFSNSRSEMNVSTLELGDSALYLCASSFPGLSTDTQYFGPGTRLTVL.

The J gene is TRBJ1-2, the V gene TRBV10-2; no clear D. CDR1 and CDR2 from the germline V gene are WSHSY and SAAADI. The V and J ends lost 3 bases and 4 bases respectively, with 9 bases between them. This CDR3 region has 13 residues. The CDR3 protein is CASSDQATYGYTF. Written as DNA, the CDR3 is TGCGCCAGCAGTGATCAGGCTACCTATGGCTACACCTTC.

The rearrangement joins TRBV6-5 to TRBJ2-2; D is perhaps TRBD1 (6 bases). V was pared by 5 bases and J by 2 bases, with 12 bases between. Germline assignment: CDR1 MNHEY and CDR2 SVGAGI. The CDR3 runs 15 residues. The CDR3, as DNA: TGTGCCAGCAGTCACGGGACACACAACACCGGGGAGCTGTTTTTT. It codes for CASSHGTHNTGELFF.